This T cell receptor (beta chain) was identified in a study of blood T cell repertoires in COVID-19. Overall study: Both acute and convalescent COVID-19 samples were obtained from the United States, Italy and Spain. In each case, the material was cDNA or gDNA derived from T cells, B-cell-depleted T cells, or PBMCs.

Per the original data handling: Reference gene primer amplification yielded estimated nucleated cell counts. TCRdb keeps only in-frame clones here, not all; method: immunoSEQ multiplex PCR. That table is the source of V, J and clone size, and D and trimming were worked out from the DNA. The data contain 73,000 or so clones, 83% of them singletons. This TCR derives from a woman aged 55-69 years with acute or convalescent COVID-19. Material: peripheral blood.

Here the CDR3 reads CASRDSASSYEQYF. In DNA, the CDR3 is TGTGCCAGCAGGGACAGCGCTAGCTCCTACGAGCAGTACTTC. The chain recombines TRBV2 with TRBJ2-7; TRBD1 might be the D (6 bases). V lost 6 bases and J lost 0, with 12 bases in between. This CDR3 is built from 14 residues. The germline CDR1 and CDR2 sequences are SNHLY and FYNNEI.